The 23 T cell receptor beta chains in this list originate from one sample, sequenced in a study of identical twins. MiXCR was run by TCRdb on the 5' RACE reads, yielding one entry per CDR3 protein. The table records a few hundred thousand distinct CDR3 sequences, 7.5% to 10% of them present only once. This sample was also put to use in a study of yellow fever vaccine responses in identical twins.

The sequencing sample was made of PBMCs. All receptors derive from a woman younger than 35 in good health.

This clonotype was seen repeatedly, ten times or more. V and J are TRBV27 and TRBJ1-4; D is undetermined. The length of the CDR3 is 13 residues. The ends were cut back, 7 bases at V and 0 bases at J, with 6 bases in the middle. The germline CDR1 and CDR2 sequences are MNHEY and SMNVEV (reference sequence). CDR3 in DNA: TGTGCCAGCATGGCGGCAACTAATGAAAAACTGTTTTTT. This sequence encodes CASMAATNEKLFF.

This chain links TRBV7-9 with TRBJ2-1; D is possibly TRBD1 or TRBD2 (5 bases each). The CDR3 spans 17 residues. V was clipped by 4 bases and J by 4 bases, with 20 bases between them. Germline CDR1 is SEHNR and CDR2 is FQNEAQ (reference sequence). The CDR3 nucleotides are TGTGCCAGCAGCTCCGACCGGGACCCACGACCGTACAATGAGCAGTTCTTC. Translation gives CASSSDRDPRPYNEQFF.

This clonotype was observed many times. The chain links TRBV5-6 to TRBJ1-3; D unresolved. Trimming took off 4 bases at V and 8 bases at J, with 16 bases between the two ends. The CDR3 spans 14 residues. Germline V gene lookup returns CDR1 SGHDT and CDR2 YYEEEE. CDR3 protein: CASSPTVLTDTIYF. The CDR3 DNA sequence: TGTGCCAGCAGCCCTACTGTACTTACGGACACCATATATTTT.

This clonotype was seen a handful of times. This sequence joins TRBV5-1 and TRBJ2-1; D not certain. V lost 3 bases to trimming and J lost 4 bases, with 11 bases between them. This CDR3 is built from 14 residues. Germline CDR1 and CDR2: SGHRS and YFSETQ. Here the CDR3 reads CASSSGRNYNEQFF. CDR3 bases: TGCGCCAGCAGCTCGGGCCGGAATTACAATGAGCAGTTCTTC.

This chain uses TRBV5-1 with TRBJ2-7, with unresolved D. Germline CDR1 SGHRS, CDR2 YFSETQ. The CDR3 runs 15 residues. Deletions cut 1 base from V and 0 bases from J, with 11 bases between. The DNA for the CDR3 is TGCGCCAGCAGCTTGCCGTCGTCAAGCTCCTACGAGCAGTACTTC. Translating it yields CASSLPSSSSYEQYF.

This clonotype came up a few times. This chain uses TRBV5-6 with TRBJ1-5; maybe TRBD1 (5 bases). CDR3 length: 14 residues. Per germline, CDR1 SGHDT and CDR2 YYEEEE. V was pared by 0 bases and J by 5 bases, with 9 bases between. CDR3 sequence (DNA): TGTGCCAGCAGCTTGGGACAGTTAGATCAGCCCCAGCATTTT. It is translated as CASSLGQLDQPQHF.

The V call is TRBV28, the J call TRBJ2-7; 14 nucleotides line up with TRBD2. Germline CDR1 MDHEN, CDR2 SYDVKM. There are 17 residues in the CDR3. With 3 bases clipped from V and 0 bases from J, the junction kept 4 bases outside the gene matches. CDR3 in amino acids: CASSFGTSGSYSYEQYF. The CDR3 DNA follows: TGTGCCAGCAGTTTCGGGACTAGCGGGAGTTACTCCTACGAGCAGTACTTC.

This clonotype showed up just a few times. The V and J genes are TRBV12-3 or TRBV12-4 and TRBJ2-3, with no clear D. The V end lost 6 bases, the J end lost 10 bases, and 14 bases lay between the germline ends. The CDR3 is made up of 12 amino acids. CDR3 nucleotide sequence: TGTGCCAGCAGCCTTGGGGTTCAGGCGCAGTATTTT. The encoded protein is CASSLGVQAQYF.

This clonotype was seen a few times. The CDR3 spells CSAWGEPVNTEAFF. The CDR3 coding sequence is TGCAGTGCGTGGGGGGAGCCAGTGAACACTGAAGCTTTCTTT. The chain has TRBV20-1 and TRBJ1-1, with a weak D call TRBD1 (5 bases). Germline CDR1 DFQATT, CDR2 SNEGSKA (reference sequence). Deletions cut 6 bases from V and 0 bases from J, with 14 bases between. This CDR3 has 14 amino acids.

This clonotype was detected ten times or more. The chain uses TRBV29-1 and TRBJ2-1; tentatively, D is TRBD2 (7 bases). CDR1 SQVTM and CDR2 ANQGSEA come from the germline V gene. Trimming cost V 6 bases and J 4 bases, with 25 bases left between them. The CDR3 runs to 17 residues. The CDR3 DNA follows: TGCAGCGTACAGGGTGTTCGGGAGGATTTTAGTTACAATGAGCAGTTCTTC. Translated, it gives CSVQGVREDFSYNEQFF.

The rearrangement uses TRBV5-1 and TRBJ2-1; no reliable D call. The V gene's germline CDR1 is SGHRS and CDR2 YFSETQ. The CDR3 is 17 amino acids. V dropped 0 bases and J dropped 2 bases, with 15 bases sitting between them. CDR3 protein: CASSLEGPEPTYNEQFF. The CDR3 bases are TGCGCCAGCAGCTTGGAAGGCCCGGAACCTACCTACAATGAGCAGTTCTTC.

The rearrangement uses TRBV20-1 and TRBJ2-5; D perhaps matches TRBD2 (6 bases). V gave up 5 bases and J gave up 5 bases, with 21 bases separating them. This CDR3 has 15 residues. CDR1 DFQATT and CDR2 SNEGSKA come from the germline V gene (reference sequence). CDR3 amino acids: CSAGNRDFNGETQYF. The CDR3 DNA reads TGCAGTGCTGGAAACCGGGACTTCAACGGGGAGACCCAGTACTTC.

The chain recombines TRBV6-6 with TRBJ2-7; perhaps TRBD1 as D (7 bases). Trimming pared 7 bases from V and 5 bases from J, leaving 12 bases between. This CDR3 is 12 amino acids long. Germline V lookup: CDR1 MNHNY, CDR2 SVGAGI (reference sequence). The CDR3 is CASKGGGDEQYF. The CDR3, as DNA: TGTGCCAGCAAAGGGGGCGGGGACGAGCAGTACTTC.

There are many counts of this clonotype. The chain carries TRBV12-3 or TRBV12-4 and TRBJ2-7; unclear D gene. V was shortened by 5 bases and J by 3 bases, with 17 bases between the two germline ends. This CDR3 comprises 15 residues. CDR3 sequence (DNA): TGTGCCAGCAGTCAGAGACACCACCCAGGCTACGAGCAGTACTTC. It specifies CASSQRHHPGYEQYF.

This clonotype has just a few counts. This rearrangement joins TRBV7-9 to TRBJ1-1, with 10 nucleotides matching TRBD1. The CDR3 totals 17 residues. Germline CDR1 and CDR2: SEHNR and FQNEAQ (reference sequence). The V and J ends lost 5 bases and 5 bases, in that order; junction bases with no gene match: 14. The chain's CDR3 is CASSDRDRGPISTEAFF. The CDR3 DNA reads TGTGCCAGCAGCGACCGGGACAGGGGCCCGATCTCTACTGAAGCTTTCTTT.

The chain links TRBV7-2 to TRBJ2-1, with no clear D. This CDR3 region has 13 residues. The germline CDR1 and CDR2 sequences are SGHTA and FQGNSA. With 2 bases removed from V and 9 bases from J, the gap between germline ends came to 11 bases. The CDR3 nucleotides are TGTGCCAGCAGCTTATCCCCGTACGGTGAGCAGTTCTTC. The encoded protein is CASSLSPYGEQFF. Supplemented by reference TRBV7-2 and TRBJ2-1, the full variable domain reads GAGVSQSPSNKVTEKGKDVELRCDPISGHTALYWYRQSLGQGLEFLIYFQGNSAPDKSGLPSDRFSAERTGGSVSTLTIQRTQQEDSAVYLCASSLSPYGEQFFGPGTRLTVL.

The rearrangement uses TRBV18 and TRBJ2-2; D is uncertain. Germline lookup yields CDR1 KGHSH and CDR2 LQKENI. The CDR3 loop spans 17 amino acids. Between the trimmed V and J ends, which lost 4 bases and 0 bases, there was a span of 15 bases. CDR3 protein: CASSLRQLNANTGELFF. Written as DNA, the CDR3 is TGTGCCAGCTCACTCAGACAACTCAACGCGAACACCGGGGAGCTGTTTTTT.

This clonotype was observed a handful of times. This sequence joins TRBV12-3 or TRBV12-4 and TRBJ1-1, with D maybe TRBD1 (5 bases). Trimming took 5 bases from V and 0 from J, leaving 16 bases between them. The CDR3 loop spans 16 amino acids. CDR3 bases: TGTGCCAGCAGTGCAGGGAGCCGAGATATGAACACTGAAGCTTTCTTT. The encoded protein is CASSAGSRDMNTEAFF.

V usage is TRBV6-6 and J usage is TRBJ2-1, with D unresolved. The germline gives CDR1 MNHNY, CDR2 SVGAGI (reference sequence). V gave up 6 bases and J gave up 3 bases, with 9 bases separating them. The length of the CDR3 is 13 residues. CDR3 sequence reads: CASRPPDYNEQFF. The CDR3, as DNA: TGTGCCAGCAGACCCCCAGACTACAATGAGCAGTTCTTC.

The J gene is TRBJ2-7, the V gene TRBV10-3; D ambiguous. Trimming took off 0 bases at V and 11 bases at J, with 8 bases between the two ends. CDR1 ENHRY and CDR2 SYGVKD come from the germline V gene. The length of the CDR3 is 11 residues. CDR3 sequence: CAISESLEKYF. The DNA of the CDR3 is TGTGCCATCAGTGAGTCTCTAGAGAAGTACTTC.

The chain couples TRBV2 to TRBJ2-6; D unresolved. Trimming took off 7 bases at V and 4 bases at J, with 11 bases between the two ends. Germline lookup yields CDR1 SNHLY and CDR2 FYNNEI. The CDR3 length is 14 residues. In nucleotides, the CDR3 is TGTGCCAGCACCGCAGAATCAGGGGCCAACGTCCTGACTTTC. Its translation: CASTAESGANVLTF.

This clonotype turned up a few times. This chain links TRBV15 with TRBJ2-5; D is tentatively TRBD1 or TRBD2 (6 bases each). From germline, CDR1 is LNHNV and CDR2 YYDKDF (reference sequence). V was clipped by 0 bases and J by 5 bases, with 19 bases between them. This CDR3 comprises 17 residues. CDR3 sequence: CATSRDQDSGAGETQYF. The CDR3 region has the DNA TGTGCCACCAGCAGAGATCAGGACTCAGGGGCGGGGGAGACCCAGTACTTC.

Many counts were recorded for this clonotype. This chain connects TRBV24-1 to TRBJ1-5; D is possibly TRBD1 (6 bases). The CDR3 has 15 amino acids. Trimming cost V 2 bases and J 5 bases, with 12 bases left between them. Germline V gene data show CDR1 as KGHDR and CDR2 as SFDVKD. CDR3 nucleotide sequence: TGTGCCACCAGTGATTCGGGGGCAGGGGATCAGCCCCAGCATTTT. Protein product: CATSDSGAGDQPQHF.